One T cell receptor (beta chain) is described in this entry. Its target is not known. This specimen comes from a study of T cell repertoires in cytomegalovirus infection. Overall study context: Peptides in the study included HLA-C-restricted and HLA-B-restricted CMV epitopes. Signatures in public TCR beta sequences pointed to both CMV infection and matching HLA type.

The germline CDR1 and CDR2 sequences are ENHRY and SYGVKD. Trimming took 0 bases from V and 8 from J, leaving 7 bases between them. The CDR3 is 13 amino acids. TCRdb itself ran the reads through MiXCR, one entry per CDR3 protein. The sample gives tens of thousands of distinct CDR3 sequences, approximately 45% of which show up once; about 92% is in the top ten. Whole-study findings and limits: Dominant in the ex vivo response were TCR beta clonotypes restricted by HLA-C and specific for CMV. Carriers of CMV plus the relevant HLA were identified by cumulative public TCR beta family frequency.

The source of this sequence is a human donor in good health (CMV status not recorded). Some clones in this sample may be carry-over from other donors' samples. The input for sequencing was CD8+ T cells from cultured PBMCs, taken from culture after CMV antigen stimulation. The J gene is TRBJ2-2, the V gene TRBV10-3, with D perhaps TRBD2 (6 bases). CDR3 in amino acids: CAISESAGGELFF. CDR3 nucleotide sequence: TGTGCCATCAGTGAGTCCGCGGGAGGGGAGCTGTTTTTT.